This TCR beta chain derives from a study of immune evolution from preneoplasia to lung adenocarcinoma. Background on the study: HLA loss of heterozygosity: around 6.5% AIS, 15% MIA, about 30% ADC, none AAH. General study results and limits: Later-stage lesions appeared to have more T cells, more diversity, less clonality.

Comments on this clone: Its specificity is unknown.

The data were produced by immunoSEQ multiplex PCR, yet TCRdb's version contains in-frame clones alone and is incomplete. The table records about 9,900 clones, roughly 91% of them present only once. CDR3 length: 13 amino acids. Deletions cut 11 bases from V and 2 bases from J, with 13 bases between. Germline CDR1 and CDR2: MNHNS and SASEGT. Material: FFPE invasive lung adenocarcinoma tissue. The sequence came from a person between 65 and 80 years old with invasive lung adenocarcinoma. Some clones in this sample may be carry-over from other donors' samples. The chain joins TRBV6-1 to TRBJ1-5; D unclear. CDR3: CAARQDGNQPQHF. CDR3 bases: TGTGCCGCTAGGCAAGACGGCAATCAGCCCCAGCATTTT.